Listed below are T cell receptor beta chains from one sample, sequenced in a study of blood T cells in healthy people across ages. MiXCR, applied by TCRdb to the 5' RACE reads, yields one record per CDR3 protein. The data show fewer than 900,000 distinct CDR3 sequences, about 40% seen once. The sequencing sample was made of blood. These receptors were collected from a woman aged 60-75 years in good health. The CDR3 runs from the conserved cysteine through the conserved F or W. Fields, in order: clone size, D gene, J gene, V gene, CDR3 protein, CDR3 DNA. A D gene is named only where the DNA matches it firmly. Part of the rows lack a size; the others show once, few, many or a class for expanded clones.

abundance: .
d_gene: .
j_gene: TRBJ2-5
v_gene: TRBV20-1
CDR3aa: CSARVVLRETQYF
CDR3nt: TGCAGTGCTAGAGTTGTCCTAAGGGAGACCCAGTACTTC

abundance: .
d_gene: .
j_gene: TRBJ2-1
v_gene: TRBV20-1
CDR3aa: CSARDPMGGTYNEQFF
CDR3nt: TGCAGTGCTAGAGATCCGATGGGGGGAACCTACAATGAGCAGTTCTTC

abundance: few
d_gene: .
j_gene: TRBJ2-5
v_gene: TRBV27
CDR3aa: CASSSIWGETQYF
CDR3nt: TGTGCCAGCAGTTCTATATGGGGGGAGACCCAGTACTTC

abundance: .
d_gene: TRBD1
j_gene: TRBJ2-5
v_gene: TRBV7-2
CDR3aa: CASSLVNQGAVTQYF
CDR3nt: TGTGCCAGCAGCTTAGTAAACCAGGGGGCAGTGACCCAGTACTTC

abundance: few
d_gene: .
j_gene: TRBJ2-1
v_gene: TRBV20-1
CDR3aa: CSASPTYNEQFF
CDR3nt: TGCAGTGCTAGCCCAACGTACAATGAGCAGTTCTTC

abundance: few
d_gene: TRBD2
j_gene: TRBJ2-5
v_gene: TRBV27
CDR3aa: CASSLLAGGIETQYF
CDR3nt: TGTGCCAGCAGTTTGCTAGCGGGGGGGATCGAGACCCAGTACTTC

abundance: few
d_gene: TRBD2
j_gene: TRBJ2-3
v_gene: TRBV11-2
CDR3aa: CASGLSGSPDTQYF
CDR3nt: TGTGCCAGCGGCCTTAGCGGGAGTCCAGATACGCAGTATTTT

abundance: .
d_gene: .
j_gene: TRBJ2-1
v_gene: TRBV6-2/TRBV6-3
CDR3aa: CASKQPGLIYNEQFF
CDR3nt: TGTGCCAGCAAACAACCGGGACTTATCTACAATGAGCAGTTCTTC

abundance: many
d_gene: .
j_gene: TRBJ1-2
v_gene: TRBV4-3
CDR3aa: CASSQAGTDNGYTF
CDR3nt: TGCGCCAGCAGCCAAGCCGGGACGGATAATGGCTACACCTTC

abundance: few
d_gene: .
j_gene: TRBJ1-4
v_gene: TRBV3-1
CDR3aa: CASSHRQGHDEKLFF
CDR3nt: TGTGCCAGCAGCCACCGGCAGGGGCACGATGAAAAACTGTTTTTT

abundance: .
d_gene: TRBD2
j_gene: TRBJ2-3
v_gene: TRBV5-1
CDR3aa: CASSLGIAGEGDTQYF
CDR3nt: TGCGCCAGCAGCTTGGGCATAGCGGGCGAGGGGGATACGCAGTATTTT

abundance: .
d_gene: .
j_gene: TRBJ2-1
v_gene: TRBV20-1
CDR3aa: CSARFGRTKGETQFF
CDR3nt: TGCAGTGCCCGTTTTGGGAGAACAAAAGGGGAGACCCAGTTCTTC

abundance: few
d_gene: TRBD1
j_gene: TRBJ2-1
v_gene: TRBV6-5
CDR3aa: CASSTGQGFYNEQFF
CDR3nt: TGTGCCAGCAGTACCGGACAGGGGTTCTACAATGAGCAGTTCTTC

abundance: .
d_gene: .
j_gene: TRBJ2-5
v_gene: TRBV7-2
CDR3aa: CASSLNSAETQETQYF
CDR3nt: TGTGCCAGCAGCTTAAACTCAGCGGAGACCCAAGAGACCCAGTACTTC

abundance: once
d_gene: TRBD2
j_gene: TRBJ2-5
v_gene: TRBV9
CDR3aa: CASSVGLVGLQETQYF
CDR3nt: TGTGCCAGCAGTGTAGGACTAGTGGGACTTCAAGAGACCCAGTACTTC

abundance: .
d_gene: .
j_gene: TRBJ2-7
v_gene: TRBV20-1
CDR3aa: CSARGSVGAEAYEQYF
CDR3nt: TGCAGTGCTAGAGGCTCCGTGGGGGCCGAGGCCTACGAGCAGTACTTC

abundance: .
d_gene: TRBD2
j_gene: TRBJ2-4
v_gene: TRBV24-1
CDR3aa: CATSDQAGADIQYF
CDR3nt: TGTGCCACCAGTGACCAAGCGGGAGCAGACATTCAGTACTTC

abundance: few
d_gene: TRBD2
j_gene: TRBJ2-3
v_gene: TRBV12-3/TRBV12-4
CDR3aa: CASSSSGGADTQYF
CDR3nt: TGTGCCAGCAGTTCTAGCGGGGGCGCAGATACGCAGTATTTT

abundance: .
d_gene: .
j_gene: TRBJ2-7
v_gene: TRBV4-3
CDR3aa: CASSQGARSSYEQYF
CDR3nt: TGCGCCAGCAGCCAAGGGGCTAGAAGCTCCTACGAGCAGTACTTC

abundance: .
d_gene: .
j_gene: TRBJ2-7
v_gene: TRBV18
CDR3aa: CASSYTPSSYEQYF
CDR3nt: TGTGCCAGCTCATACACCCCCTCCTCCTACGAGCAGTACTTC

abundance: few
d_gene: TRBD1
j_gene: TRBJ2-1
v_gene: TRBV4-3
CDR3aa: CASSQEGQNNEQFF
CDR3nt: TGCGCCAGCAGCCAAGAGGGACAGAACAATGAGCAGTTCTTC

abundance: .
d_gene: TRBD1
j_gene: TRBJ1-6
v_gene: TRBV7-3
CDR3aa: CASSLGQGVNSLLHF
CDR3nt: TGTGCCAGCAGCTTGGGACAGGGTGTTAATTCACTCCTCCACTTT

abundance: .
d_gene: .
j_gene: TRBJ2-5
v_gene: TRBV5-1
CDR3aa: CASSRPGGPQETQYF
CDR3nt: TGCGCCAGCAGCCGGCCCGGGGGCCCCCAAGAGACCCAGTACTTC

abundance: few
d_gene: .
j_gene: TRBJ2-7
v_gene: TRBV20-1
CDR3aa: CSASSDYNEQYF
CDR3nt: TGCAGTGCTTCAAGCGATTACAATGAGCAGTACTTC

abundance: .
d_gene: TRBD1
j_gene: TRBJ2-7
v_gene: TRBV6-1
CDR3aa: CASERQGQVTYEQYF
CDR3nt: TGTGCCAGCGAACGCCAAGGACAGGTGACCTACGAGCAGTACTTC

abundance: few
d_gene: .
j_gene: TRBJ2-7
v_gene: TRBV15
CDR3aa: CATSRGGVHYEQYF
CDR3nt: TGTGCCACCAGCAGAGGGGGGGTGCACTACGAGCAGTACTTC

abundance: .
d_gene: .
j_gene: TRBJ2-6
v_gene: TRBV6-5
CDR3aa: CASSHSGPGANVLTF
CDR3nt: TGTGCCAGCAGTCACTCAGGGCCTGGGGCCAACGTCCTGACTTTC

abundance: .
d_gene: TRBD1
j_gene: TRBJ2-7
v_gene: TRBV10-3
CDR3aa: CATASPGGIDEQYF
CDR3nt: TGTGCCACCGCCTCGCCAGGGGGCATCGATGAGCAGTACTTC

abundance: .
d_gene: TRBD2
j_gene: TRBJ2-7
v_gene: TRBV20-1
CDR3aa: CSASTTSGSIDEQYF
CDR3nt: TGCAGTGCTAGCACCACTAGCGGGAGTATCGACGAGCAGTACTTC

abundance: few
d_gene: .
j_gene: TRBJ1-2
v_gene: TRBV5-1
CDR3aa: CASSLKPGSLNYGYTF
CDR3nt: TGCGCCAGCAGCTTGAAGCCAGGCAGTCTGAACTATGGCTACACCTTC

abundance: .
d_gene: .
j_gene: TRBJ1-1
v_gene: TRBV20-1
CDR3aa: CSARDSENTEAFF
CDR3nt: TGCAGTGCTAGAGATTCGGAGAACACTGAAGCTTTCTTT

abundance: .
d_gene: .
j_gene: TRBJ2-7
v_gene: TRBV7-2
CDR3aa: CASSGSWDEQYF
CDR3nt: TGTGCCAGCAGCGGTTCCTGGGACGAGCAGTACTTC

abundance: few
d_gene: .
j_gene: TRBJ1-5
v_gene: TRBV20-1
CDR3aa: CSAREGGTLNQPQHF
CDR3nt: TGCAGTGCTAGAGAGGGTGGAACCCTCAATCAGCCCCAGCATTTT

abundance: .
d_gene: TRBD2
j_gene: TRBJ2-5
v_gene: TRBV7-9
CDR3aa: CASSHRRLAAQETQYF
CDR3nt: TGTGCCAGCAGCCACCGTCGACTAGCGGCCCAAGAGACCCAGTACTTC

abundance: many
d_gene: .
j_gene: TRBJ2-3
v_gene: TRBV7-2
CDR3aa: CASGVREPQYF
CDR3nt: TGTGCCAGCGGCGTCCGGGAGCCCCAGTATTTT

abundance: few
d_gene: .
j_gene: TRBJ1-1
v_gene: TRBV29-1
CDR3aa: CSGGGTGSETEAFF
CDR3nt: TGCAGCGGGGGGGGAACAGGGAGCGAAACTGAAGCTTTCTTT

abundance: few
d_gene: .
j_gene: TRBJ2-3
v_gene: TRBV29-1
CDR3aa: CSVEGVADTQYF
CDR3nt: TGCAGCGTTGAAGGAGTGGCAGATACGCAGTATTTT

abundance: .
d_gene: .
j_gene: TRBJ1-5
v_gene: TRBV5-1
CDR3aa: CASSLAGFQPQHF
CDR3nt: TGCGCCAGCAGCTTGGCCGGGTTCCAGCCCCAGCATTTT

abundance: few
d_gene: TRBD1
j_gene: TRBJ2-7
v_gene: TRBV14
CDR3aa: CASSHLPGRQGSEQYF
CDR3nt: TGTGCCAGCAGCCACCTACCTGGGCGACAGGGGAGCGAGCAGTACTTC

abundance: .
d_gene: .
j_gene: TRBJ2-7
v_gene: TRBV14
CDR3aa: CASSQDWDEQYF
CDR3nt: TGTGCCAGCAGCCAAGATTGGGACGAGCAGTACTTC

abundance: .
d_gene: .
j_gene: TRBJ2-7
v_gene: TRBV6-2/TRBV6-3
CDR3aa: CASSPRDGGSYEQYF
CDR3nt: TGTGCCAGCAGTCCAAGGGACGGCGGGTCCTACGAGCAGTACTTC

abundance: .
d_gene: .
j_gene: TRBJ2-7
v_gene: TRBV6-5
CDR3aa: CASSAVLNDEQYF
CDR3nt: TGTGCCAGCAGTGCCGTACTGAACGACGAGCAGTACTTC

abundance: .
d_gene: TRBD1
j_gene: TRBJ1-4
v_gene: TRBV20-1
CDR3aa: CSATGQGHEKLFF
CDR3nt: TGCAGTGCTACCGGACAGGGACATGAAAAACTGTTTTTT

abundance: .
d_gene: .
j_gene: TRBJ2-4
v_gene: TRBV6-2/TRBV6-3
CDR3aa: CASSNRQKNIQYF
CDR3nt: TGTGCCAGCAGTAACCGGCAGAAAAACATTCAGTACTTC

abundance: once
d_gene: TRBD1
j_gene: TRBJ2-5
v_gene: TRBV20-1
CDR3aa: CSARAGTAIQETLYF
CDR3nt: TGCAGTGCTAGAGCAGGGACAGCTATTCAAGAGACCCTGTACTTC

abundance: .
d_gene: .
j_gene: TRBJ1-5
v_gene: TRBV28
CDR3aa: CASSVGRATNQPQHF
CDR3nt: TGTGCCAGCAGTGTGGGCAGAGCCACCAATCAGCCCCAGCATTTT

abundance: .
d_gene: .
j_gene: TRBJ2-3
v_gene: TRBV3-1
CDR3aa: CASSQPKTGWGTDTQYF
CDR3nt: TGTGCCAGCAGCCAACCAAAGACAGGTTGGGGCACAGATACGCAGTATTTT

abundance: .
d_gene: .
j_gene: TRBJ1-1
v_gene: TRBV18
CDR3aa: CASSPTGRPQNTEAFF
CDR3nt: TGTGCCAGCTCACCCACAGGGCGACCCCAAAACACTGAAGCTTTCTTT

abundance: .
d_gene: .
j_gene: TRBJ2-5
v_gene: TRBV20-1
CDR3aa: CSIRAETGDQETQYF
CDR3nt: TGCAGTATCAGGGCCGAAACAGGAGACCAAGAGACCCAGTACTTC

abundance: .
d_gene: .
j_gene: TRBJ2-7
v_gene: TRBV27
CDR3aa: CASSLYGTYFSYEQYF
CDR3nt: TGTGCCAGCAGTTTATATGGGACATACTTCTCCTACGAGCAGTACTTC